The 26 T cell receptor beta chains listed next were all sequenced from one sample in a study of T cell changes during pregnancy in multiple sclerosis. The table came from immunoSEQ multiplex PCR; TCRdb's copy has only in-frame clones and leaves some out. Altogether about 99,000 clones are present, roughly 92% being singletons, with the ten largest covering about 0.93%. The sequencing used peripheral blood, collected after pregnancy. These receptors came from a female donor with multiple sclerosis, enrolled in a pregnancy study.

The chain combines TRBV2 with TRBJ2-1, with D possibly being TRBD2 (5 bases). CDR3 length: 13 amino acids. The germline V and J ends were trimmed by 7 bases and 0 bases, with 7 bases remaining between them. Germline loops: CDR1 SNHLY, CDR2 FYNNEI. As DNA, the CDR3 is TGTGCCAGCACCCGGGGCTCCTACAATGAGCAGTTCTTC. Translated: CASTRGSYNEQFF.

The rearrangement links TRBV28 to TRBJ2-1; 11 bases are shared with TRBD2. J gave up 5 bases and V 5 bases, and 8 bases lay outside the gene matches. CDR3 size: 16 residues. Looked up from germline, CDR1 is MDHEN and CDR2 is SYDVKM. CDR3 amino acids: CASSPTGTSGHNEQFF. Written as DNA, the CDR3 is TGTGCCAGCAGTCCCACCGGGACTAGCGGTCACAATGAGCAGTTCTTC. Filled out from reference TRBV28 and TRBJ2-1, the complete variable domain reads DVKVTQSSRYLVKRTGEKVFLECVQDMDHENMFWYRQDPGLGLRLIYFSYDVKMKEKGDIPEGYSVSREKKERFSLILESASTNQTSMYLCASSPTGTSGHNEQFFGPGTRLTVL.

V is TRBV7-3 and J is TRBJ2-3; TRBD2 matches 7 bases. Trimming cost V 2 bases and J 2 bases; bases outside gene matches: 1. This CDR3 spans 14 amino acids. Germline lookup yields CDR1 SGHTA and CDR2 FQGTGA. CDR3 region: CASSLGTNTDTQYF. The CDR3 nucleotides read TGTGCCAGCAGCTTAGGGACTAACACAGATACGCAGTATTTT.

This chain joins TRBV9 and TRBJ2-3, with D unclear. Trimming took off 0 bases at V and 5 bases at J, with 4 bases between the two ends. This CDR3 spans 12 amino acids. Germline CDR1 is SGDLS and CDR2 is YYNGEE. The CDR3 region has the DNA TGTGCCAGCAGCGTAGGAGGAGATACGCAGTATTTT. It translates to CASSVGGDTQYF.

V usage is TRBV7-9 and J usage is TRBJ1-4; no firm D call. The germline V and J ends were trimmed by 5 bases and 8 bases, with 9 bases remaining between them. The CDR3 loop spans 12 amino acids. The V gene's germline CDR1 is SEHNR and CDR2 FQNEAQ (reference sequence). The CDR3 DNA reads TGTGCCAGCAGCCAACGGGGAGAAAAACTGTTTTTT. It encodes CASSQRGEKLFF.

This clone came up once. This chain links TRBV30 with TRBJ2-7, with 9 bases identical to TRBD2. The germline V gene has CDR1 GTSNPN and CDR2 SVGIG (reference sequence). This CDR3 has 17 amino acids. Losses at the gene ends were 0 bases for V and 4 bases for J; bases not matched to a gene: 13. In nucleotides, the CDR3 is TGTGCCTGGAGTGTACGTACATGGCGGGAGGGCCAGTACGAGCAGTACTTC. It specifies CAWSVRTWREGQYEQYF.

CDR3 sequence reads: CASSPLGQGSNQPQHF. The CDR3 nucleotides read TGTGCCAGCAGTCCCCTAGGACAGGGTAGCAATCAGCCCCAGCATTTT. The rearrangement links TRBV27 to TRBJ1-5; 8 nucleotides line up with TRBD1. The J segment lost 0 bases and the V segment lost 5 bases, leaving 6 bases of the junction unmatched. Germline V lookup: CDR1 MNHEY, CDR2 SMNVEV (reference sequence). This CDR3 comprises 16 residues.

V usage is TRBV7-8 and J usage is TRBJ2-7; 8 bases match TRBD2. The CDR3 is made up of 16 amino acids. With 3 bases clipped from V and 0 bases from J, the junction kept 7 bases outside the gene matches. Germline lookup yields CDR1 SGHVS and CDR2 FQNEAQ. CDR3 sequence (DNA): TGTGCCAGCAGCTTGCGATGGCTAGCGGGCTCCTACGAGCAGTACTTC. It codes for CASSLRWLAGSYEQYF.

J is TRBJ1-2 and V is TRBV23-1, with no clear D. TRBV23-1 belongs to the ORF category, with a function that is uncertain. This CDR3 comprises 14 residues. Trimming left V 4 bases short and J 4 bases short, with 13 bases between. The CDR3 protein is CASSPGISFYGYTF. CDR3 nucleotides: TGCGCCAGCAGTCCCGGGATCTCCTTCTATGGCTACACCTTC.

The chain has TRBV11-2 and TRBJ2-3, with TRBD2 identical over 15 bases. CDR1 is SGHAT, CDR2 FQNNGV, per germline. V lost 4 bases and J lost 9; bases outside the gene matches: 8. The CDR3 runs 16 residues. CDR3 sequence reads: CASSSGLAGGADTQYF. The CDR3 DNA follows: TGTGCCAGCAGCTCGGGACTAGCGGGAGGTGCCGACACGCAGTATTTT.

This chain joins TRBV2 and TRBJ1-2, with a weak D call TRBD1 (6 bases). The CDR3 totals 13 residues. Per germline, CDR1 SNHLY and CDR2 FYNNEI. Trimming shortened V by 7 bases and J by 7 bases, and 16 bases separated the two germline ends. This CDR3 reads CASTAGESLGYTF. DNA for the CDR3: TGTGCCAGCACCGCAGGGGAATCGCTTGGCTACACCTTC.

The chain uses TRBV5-1 and TRBJ1-1, with D perhaps TRBD1 (5 bases). Germline V gene data show CDR1 as SGHRS and CDR2 as YFSETQ. The germline V and J ends were trimmed by 2 bases and 5 bases, with 10 bases remaining between them. The CDR3 is 13 residues long. CDR3 residues: CASSFRVGTEAFF. DNA of the CDR3: TGCGCCAGCAGCTTCAGGGTAGGGACTGAAGCTTTCTTT.

The chain uses TRBV27 and TRBJ2-2, with 10 bases fitting TRBD1. This CDR3 contains 17 residues. With V trimmed by 6 bases and J by 0 bases, 7 bases remained unmatched. The V gene's germline CDR1 is MNHEY and CDR2 SMNVEV (reference sequence). The CDR3 region has the DNA TGTGCCAGCAGCTCCGGGACAGGGGCTCCGAACACCGGGGAGCTGTTTTTT. This translates into CASSSGTGAPNTGELFF.

This chain joins TRBV6-4 and TRBJ2-1; 7 bases are a match to TRBD1. CDR3 length: 14 amino acids. V lost 3 bases, J lost 7 bases, and 6 bases stayed unmatched. CDR1 and CDR2 (germline): MRHNA, SNTAGT. The CDR3 region has the DNA TGTGCCAGCAGTGATGGCCAGACAGGGAATGAGCAGTTCTTC. Translated, it gives CASSDGQTGNEQFF.

The rearrangement joins TRBV2 to TRBJ1-4; 7 nucleotides line up with TRBD1. The CDR3 is 14 amino acids. V lost 5 bases and J lost 2; bases outside the gene matches: 2. Germline V gene sequence: CDR1 SNHLY, CDR2 FYNNEI. CDR3 loop: CASSPTGTNEKLFF. The DNA for the CDR3 is TGTGCCAGCAGTCCGACAGGGACTAATGAAAAACTGTTTTTT.

V gene TRBV10-3 combines with J gene TRBJ1-1; 9 bases fit TRBD1. J lost 10 bases, V lost 5 bases, and 14 bases had no gene match. CDR1 is ENHRY and CDR2 is SYGVKD in the germline V gene. This CDR3 is built from 15 residues. The CDR3 loop reads CAISIVTGGAVGAFF. The CDR3 region has the DNA TGTGCCATCAGTATCGTCACAGGGGGCGCGGTGGGAGCTTTCTTT.

The V call is TRBV19, the J call TRBJ2-5, with 8 bases aligning to TRBD1. The CDR3 runs to 17 residues. The junction had 13 bases not matched to a gene; V was cut back by 6 bases and J by 1 base. CDR1 and CDR2 from the germline V gene are LNHDA and SQIVND (reference sequence). Written as DNA, the CDR3 is TGTGCCAGTAGGGACTCAGGGGGCCTTAGTCGCCAAGAGACCCAGTACTTC. Amino acids: CASRDSGGLSRQETQYF.

V gene TRBV6-4 combines with J gene TRBJ2-7; a weak D match, TRBD2 (6 bases). Trimming pared 2 bases from V and 3 bases from J, leaving 11 bases between. From germline, CDR1 is MRHNA and CDR2 SNTAGT. The CDR3 sequence is 14 residues long. The chain's CDR3 is CASSDGPEGYEQYF. CDR3 coding DNA: TGTGCCAGCAGTGACGGGCCGGAGGGCTACGAGCAGTACTTC.

The table lists this clone with a count of one. J is TRBJ2-2 and V is TRBV28; D is unclear. The CDR3 contains 13 residues. CDR1 and CDR2 (germline): MDHEN, SYDVKM. V was clipped by 8 bases and J by 7 bases, with 14 bases between them. The CDR3: CASVYSPGGELFF. CDR3 in DNA: TGTGCCAGCGTCTATAGCCCGGGCGGGGAGCTGTTTTTT.

The genes are TRBV7-9 and TRBJ2-2; TRBD1 aligns across 9 bases. V lost 6 bases to trimming and J lost 1 base; unmatched junction nucleotides: 6. Germline V gives CDR1 SEHNR, CDR2 FQNEAQ (reference sequence). The CDR3 contains 16 residues. The CDR3 DNA sequence: TGTGCCAGCAGGGAAGAGGGACAGGGGAACACCGGGGAGCTGTTTTTT. Its translation: CASREEGQGNTGELFF.

This chain uses TRBV7-6 with TRBJ2-7; tentatively, D is TRBD1 (6 bases). The length of the CDR3 is 14 residues. Germline-derived CDR1 and CDR2 are SGHVS and FNYEAQ. Trimming shortened V by 4 bases and J by 7 bases, and 17 bases separated the two germline ends. The CDR3 loop is CASSSLAGAKEQYF. The CDR3 nucleotides read TGTGCCAGCAGCTCCCTGGCAGGGGCTAAAGAGCAGTACTTC.

CDR3 DNA sequence: TGTGCCAGCTCACCAAGGAGACAGACAGAAAAACTGTTTTTT. Its protein is CASSPRRQTEKLFF. The chain carries TRBV18 and TRBJ1-4; a weak D match, TRBD1 (5 bases). The CDR3 is 14 residues long. V was trimmed by 2 bases and J by 8 bases, leaving 12 bases between them. CDR1 is KGHSH and CDR2 is LQKENI in the germline V gene.

The V call is TRBV5-1, the J call TRBJ1-2, with D uncertain. Deletions cut 4 bases from V and 4 bases from J, with 17 bases between. CDR3 length: 15 amino acids. Germline loops: CDR1 SGHRS, CDR2 YFSETQ. The CDR3 region has the DNA TGCGCCAGCAGCACCACAGTTGGAGGCAGCTATGGCTACACCTTC. The encoded protein is CASSTTVGGSYGYTF.

The chain couples TRBV7-2 to TRBJ2-2, with 10 bases matching TRBD1. CDR3 length: 17 residues. Germline V gene data show CDR1 as SGHTA and CDR2 as FQGNSA. J gave up 6 bases and V 6 bases, and 13 bases lay outside the gene matches. The CDR3 is CASSPRGRTGGSGELFF. CDR3 coding DNA: TGTGCCAGCAGTCCTCGGGGGCGGACAGGGGGTTCCGGGGAGCTGTTTTTT.

The gene calls are TRBV20-1 and TRBJ2-5; the D is unclear. This CDR3 contains 11 residues. Germline CDR1 and CDR2: DFQATT and SNEGSKA (reference sequence). Trimming cost V 6 bases and J 1 base, with 6 bases left between them. CDR3 in DNA: TGCAGTGCCCAGGCCCAAGAGACCCAGTACTTC. It is translated as CSAQAQETQYF.

The CDR3 bases are TGTGCCAGCAGCTTGGGACAAAATTCACCCCTCCACTTT. Translation gives CASSLGQNSPLHF. This chain connects TRBV7-9 to TRBJ1-6, with D possibly matching TRBD1 (6 bases). The CDR3 loop spans 13 amino acids. CDR1 and CDR2 from the germline V gene are SEHNR and FQNEAQ (reference sequence). V was cut by 3 bases and J by 7 bases, with 7 bases left in between.